The rows below give T cell receptor beta chains drawn from one sample of a study of graft-versus-host responses after intestinal transplantation. The repertoire was sequenced with immunoSEQ multiplex PCR; TCRdb's copy has only in-frame clones and lacks some. This sample carries 15,000 to 20,000 clones, more than 80% of them seen once, and the ten largest clones take 1.5% to 2.5%. Here the sequenced sample was PBMCs, taken more than 350 days after transplant. These receptors all come from a human patient who received an intestinal transplant, so some T cells may come from the graft donor. Both conserved end residues are trimmed from each CDR3.

TRBJ2-7,TRBV6-1,ASSRDRGLYEQY
TRBJ1-1,TRBV7-2,ASSLRGPRDTEAF
TRBJ2-5,TRBV4-1,ASSLERGQETQY
TRBJ1-2,TRBV5-5,ASSFNRSPT
TRBJ1-5,TRBV6-4,ASSRGQSNQPQH
TRBJ2-5,TRBV4-1,ASSYSGGIQETQY
TRBJ1-4,TRBV6-5,ASSEGTGVEKLF
TRBJ1-1,TRBV28,ASRKGQGRNTEAF
TRBJ1-3,TRBV28,ASSDGLSGNTIY
TRBJ1-3,TRBV28,ASSLYGGSSGNTIY
TRBJ1-1,TRBV11-2,ASRHGIGRRTEAF
TRBJ2-7,TRBV6-8,ASIQTVLPGQGLEQY
TRBJ2-3,TRBV5-1,ASSLGASGVLSTDTQY
TRBJ2-7,TRBV15,ATSQGRTGGSYEQY
.,TRBV11-2,ASSLKVTSGTYEQY
TRBJ2-1,TRBV7-2,ASSLLAGGVNEQF
TRBJ2-2,TRBV28,ASSDPEDTGELF